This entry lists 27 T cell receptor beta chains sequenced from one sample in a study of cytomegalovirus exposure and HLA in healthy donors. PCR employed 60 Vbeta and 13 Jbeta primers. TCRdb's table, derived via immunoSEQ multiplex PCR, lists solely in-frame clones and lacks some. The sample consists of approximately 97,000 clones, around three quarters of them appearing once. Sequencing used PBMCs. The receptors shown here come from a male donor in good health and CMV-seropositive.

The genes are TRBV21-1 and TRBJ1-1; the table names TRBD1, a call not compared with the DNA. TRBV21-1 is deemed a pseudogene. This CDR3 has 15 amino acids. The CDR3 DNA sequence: TGTGCCAGCAGCAAAGAACCAGGGCTGGACACTGAAGCTTTCTTT. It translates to CASSKEPGLDTEAFF.

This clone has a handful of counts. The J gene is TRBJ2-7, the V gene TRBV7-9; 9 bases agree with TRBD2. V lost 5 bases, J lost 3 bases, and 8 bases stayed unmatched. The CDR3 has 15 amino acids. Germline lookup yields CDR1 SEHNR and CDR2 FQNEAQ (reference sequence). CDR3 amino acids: CASSPGGTSIYEQYF. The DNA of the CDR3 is TGTGCCAGCAGCCCTGGGGGGACTAGCATCTACGAGCAGTACTTC.

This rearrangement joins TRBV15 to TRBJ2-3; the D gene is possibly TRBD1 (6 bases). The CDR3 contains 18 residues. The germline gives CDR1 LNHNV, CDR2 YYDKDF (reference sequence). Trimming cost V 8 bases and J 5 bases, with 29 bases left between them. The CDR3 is CATGMQGHRSFPEDTQYF. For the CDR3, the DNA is TGTGCCACCGGGATGCAGGGGCACCGATCCTTTCCGGAAGATACGCAGTATTTT.

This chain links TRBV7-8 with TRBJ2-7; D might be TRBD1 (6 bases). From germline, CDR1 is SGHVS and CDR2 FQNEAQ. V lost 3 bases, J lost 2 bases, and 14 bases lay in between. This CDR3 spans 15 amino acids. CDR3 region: CASSLSQGLPYEQYF. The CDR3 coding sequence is TGTGCCAGCAGCTTGTCACAGGGATTGCCCTACGAGCAGTACTTC.

The CDR3 DNA reads TGTGCCAGCAGCCGAGGGGGGACAGGGCTAGGAAACACCATATATTTT. It is translated as CASSRGGTGLGNTIYF. The rearrangement joins TRBV2 to TRBJ1-3; 9 positions match TRBD1. Trimming cost V 6 bases and J 4 bases; bases outside gene matches: 10. This CDR3 comprises 16 residues. The germline V gene encodes CDR1 SNHLY and CDR2 FYNNEI.

CDR3 nucleotides: TGTGCCAGCAGAGGACAGACCGAAGCTTTCTTT. Translating it yields CASRGQTEAFF. This chain connects TRBV6-5 to TRBJ1-1; weak D call: TRBD1 (6 bases). Between the trimmed V and J ends, which lost 6 bases and 8 bases, there was a span of 10 bases. Germline CDR1 is MNHEY and CDR2 is SVGAGI. The CDR3 consists of 11 residues.

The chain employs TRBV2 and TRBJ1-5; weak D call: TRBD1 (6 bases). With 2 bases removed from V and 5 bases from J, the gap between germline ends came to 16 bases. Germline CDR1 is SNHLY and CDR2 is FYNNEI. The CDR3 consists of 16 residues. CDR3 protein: CASSELGALRHQPQHF. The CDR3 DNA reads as TGTGCCAGCAGTGAATTGGGGGCGTTAAGACATCAGCCCCAGCATTTT.

The CDR3: CASRTGGVGEQYF. The CDR3 DNA reads TGTGCCAGCAGGACAGGGGGCGTCGGCGAGCAGTACTTC. This chain uses TRBV6-1 with TRBJ2-7; 10 bases map to TRBD1. The CDR3 has 13 amino acids. Losses at the gene ends were 6 bases for V and 6 bases for J; bases not matched to a gene: 5. CDR1 is MNHNS and CDR2 is SASEGT in the germline V gene.

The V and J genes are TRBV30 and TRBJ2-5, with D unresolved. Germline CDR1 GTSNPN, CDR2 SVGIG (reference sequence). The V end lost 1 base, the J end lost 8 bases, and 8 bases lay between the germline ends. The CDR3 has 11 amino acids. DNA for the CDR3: TGTGCCTGGAGTGGCCTACTAACCCAGTACTTC. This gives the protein CAWSGLLTQYF.

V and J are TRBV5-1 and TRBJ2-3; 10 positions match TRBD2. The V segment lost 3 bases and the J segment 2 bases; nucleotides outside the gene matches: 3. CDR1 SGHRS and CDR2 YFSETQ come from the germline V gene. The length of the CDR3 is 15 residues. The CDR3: CASSYSGGYTDTQYF. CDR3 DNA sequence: TGCGCCAGCAGCTATAGCGGGGGGTACACAGATACGCAGTATTTT.

CDR3 coding DNA: TGCGCCAGCAGCCAAGAGGCCGACAGGTCCTACGAGCAGTACTTC. Amino acids: CASSQEADRSYEQYF. The chain has TRBV4-3 and TRBJ2-7; the D gene is possibly TRBD1 (6 bases). The CDR3 runs to 15 residues. Germline CDR1 LGHNA, CDR2 YSLEER. Between the trimmed V and J ends, which lost 0 bases and 1 base, there was a span of 10 bases.

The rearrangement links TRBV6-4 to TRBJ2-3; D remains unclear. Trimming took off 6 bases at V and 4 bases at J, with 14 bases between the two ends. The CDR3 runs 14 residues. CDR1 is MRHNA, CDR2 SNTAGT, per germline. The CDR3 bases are TGTGCCAGCAGCGCCGACAATCCACCAGATACGCAGTATTTT. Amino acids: CASSADNPPDTQYF.

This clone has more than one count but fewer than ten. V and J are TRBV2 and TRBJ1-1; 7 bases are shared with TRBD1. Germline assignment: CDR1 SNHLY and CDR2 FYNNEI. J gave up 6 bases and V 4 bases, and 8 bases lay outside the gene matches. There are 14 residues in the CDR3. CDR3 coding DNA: TGTGCCAGCAGTGCCGTGACAGGGCGCGCTGAAGCTTTCTTT. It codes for CASSAVTGRAEAFF. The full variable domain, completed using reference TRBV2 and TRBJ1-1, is EPEVTQTPSHQVTQMGQEVILRCVPISNHLYFYWYRQILGQKVEFLVSFYNNEISEKSEIFDDQFSVERPDGSNFTLKIRSTKLEDSAMYFCASSAVTGRAEAFFGQGTRLTVV.

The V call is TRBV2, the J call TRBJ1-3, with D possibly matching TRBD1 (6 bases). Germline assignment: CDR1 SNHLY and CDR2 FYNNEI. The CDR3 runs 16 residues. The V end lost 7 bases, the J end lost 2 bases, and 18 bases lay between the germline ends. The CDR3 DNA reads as TGTGCCAGCACCGTAGACAGGATAGGGGCTGGAAACACCATATATTTT. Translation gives CASTVDRIGAGNTIYF.

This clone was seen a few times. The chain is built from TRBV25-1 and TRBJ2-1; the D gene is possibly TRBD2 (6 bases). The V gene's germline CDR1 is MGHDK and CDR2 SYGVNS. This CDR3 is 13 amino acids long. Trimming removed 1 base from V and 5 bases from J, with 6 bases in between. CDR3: CASSEWGDNEQFF. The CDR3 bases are TGTGCCAGCAGTGAATGGGGGGACAATGAGCAGTTCTTC.

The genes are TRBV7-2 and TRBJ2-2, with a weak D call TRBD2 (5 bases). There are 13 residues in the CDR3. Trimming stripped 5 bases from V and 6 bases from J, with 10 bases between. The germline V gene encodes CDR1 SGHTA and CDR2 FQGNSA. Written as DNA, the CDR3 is TGTGCCAGCAGCCCAGCGAGGGCCGGGGAGCTGTTTTTT. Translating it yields CASSPARAGELFF.

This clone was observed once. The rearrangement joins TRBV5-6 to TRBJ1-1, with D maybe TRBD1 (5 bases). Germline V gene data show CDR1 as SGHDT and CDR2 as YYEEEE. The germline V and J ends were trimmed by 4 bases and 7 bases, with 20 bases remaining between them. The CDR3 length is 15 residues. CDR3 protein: CASSPAGGAYSEAFF. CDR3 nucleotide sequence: TGTGCCAGCAGCCCGGCGGGAGGGGCTTATAGTGAAGCTTTCTTT.

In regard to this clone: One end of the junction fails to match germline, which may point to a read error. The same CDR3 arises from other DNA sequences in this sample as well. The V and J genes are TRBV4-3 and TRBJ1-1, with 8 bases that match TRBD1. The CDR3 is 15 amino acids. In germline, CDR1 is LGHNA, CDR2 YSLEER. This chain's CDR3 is CASSQGTGLKTEAFF. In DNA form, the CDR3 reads TGCGCCAGCAGCCAAGGGACAGGGCTGAAAACTGAAGCTTTCTTT.

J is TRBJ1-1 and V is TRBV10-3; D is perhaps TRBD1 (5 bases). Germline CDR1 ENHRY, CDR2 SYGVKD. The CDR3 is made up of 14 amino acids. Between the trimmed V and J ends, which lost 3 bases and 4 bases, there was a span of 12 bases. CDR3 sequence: CAISDGRGGTEAFF. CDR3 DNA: TGTGCCATCAGTGATGGTAGGGGTGGCACTGAAGCTTTCTTT.

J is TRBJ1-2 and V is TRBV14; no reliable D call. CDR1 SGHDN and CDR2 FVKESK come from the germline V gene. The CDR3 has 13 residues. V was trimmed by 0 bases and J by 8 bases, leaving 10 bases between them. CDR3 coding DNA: TGTGCCAGCAGCCAAGATGGAGGGTTCGGCTACACCTTC. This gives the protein CASSQDGGFGYTF.

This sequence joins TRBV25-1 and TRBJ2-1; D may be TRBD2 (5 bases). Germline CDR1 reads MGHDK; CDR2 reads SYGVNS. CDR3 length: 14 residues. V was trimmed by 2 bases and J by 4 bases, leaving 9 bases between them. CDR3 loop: CASSENRRYNEQFF. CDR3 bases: TGTGCCAGCAGTGAAAATCGGAGGTACAATGAGCAGTTCTTC. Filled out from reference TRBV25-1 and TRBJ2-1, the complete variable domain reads EADIYQTPRYLVIGTGKKITLECSQTMGHDKMYWYQQDPGMELHLIHYSYGVNSTEKGDLSSESTVSRIRTEHFPLTLESARPSHTSQYLCASSENRRYNEQFFGPGTRLTVL.

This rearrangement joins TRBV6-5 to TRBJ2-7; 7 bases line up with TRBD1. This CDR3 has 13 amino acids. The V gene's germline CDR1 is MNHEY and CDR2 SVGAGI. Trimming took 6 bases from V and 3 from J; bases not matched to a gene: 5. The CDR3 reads CASSKTGYYEQYF. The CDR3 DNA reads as TGTGCCAGCAGCAAGACAGGGTACTACGAGCAGTACTTC.

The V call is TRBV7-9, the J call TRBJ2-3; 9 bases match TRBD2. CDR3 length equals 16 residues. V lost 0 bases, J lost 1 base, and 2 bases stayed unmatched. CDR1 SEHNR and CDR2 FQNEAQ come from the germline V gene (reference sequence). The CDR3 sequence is CASSLARGGGTDTQYF. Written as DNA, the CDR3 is TGTGCCAGCAGCTTAGCGCGGGGGGGCGGCACAGATACGCAGTATTTT.

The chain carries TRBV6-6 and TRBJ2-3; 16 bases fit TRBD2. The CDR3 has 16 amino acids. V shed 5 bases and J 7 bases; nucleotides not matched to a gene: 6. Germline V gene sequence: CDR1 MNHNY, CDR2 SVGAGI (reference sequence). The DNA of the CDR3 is TGTGCCAGCAGTGGGACTAGCGGGGGGGCCGTACATACGCAGTATTTT. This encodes CASSGTSGGAVHTQYF.

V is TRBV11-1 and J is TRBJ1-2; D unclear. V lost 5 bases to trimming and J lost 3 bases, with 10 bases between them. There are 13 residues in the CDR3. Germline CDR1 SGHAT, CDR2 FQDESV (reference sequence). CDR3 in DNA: TGTGCCAGCAGCCAGCCCCAGGACTATGGCTACACCTTC. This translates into CASSQPQDYGYTF. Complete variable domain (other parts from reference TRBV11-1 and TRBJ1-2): EAEVAQSPRYKITEKSQAVAFWCDPISGHATLYWYRQILGQGPELLVQFQDESVVDDSQLPKDRFSAERLKGVDSTLKIQPAELGDSAMYLCASSQPQDYGYTFGSGTRLTVV.

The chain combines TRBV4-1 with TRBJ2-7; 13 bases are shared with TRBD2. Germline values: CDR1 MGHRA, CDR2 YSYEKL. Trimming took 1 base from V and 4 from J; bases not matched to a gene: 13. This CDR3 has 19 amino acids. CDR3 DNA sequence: TGCGCCAGCAGCCAAGCTAAGACTAGCGGGGGGTTTTACTTTTACGAGCAGTACTTC. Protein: CASSQAKTSGGFYFYEQYF.

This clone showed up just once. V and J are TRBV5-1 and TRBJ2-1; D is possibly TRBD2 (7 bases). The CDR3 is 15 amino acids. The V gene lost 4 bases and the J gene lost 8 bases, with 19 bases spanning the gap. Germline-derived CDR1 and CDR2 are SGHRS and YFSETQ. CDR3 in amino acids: CASSANIPGGDEQFF. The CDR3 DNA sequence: TGCGCCAGCAGCGCGAATATCCCGGGGGGCGATGAGCAGTTCTTC.